What follows describes a single T cell receptor beta chain. Trimming stripped 0 bases from V and 6 bases from J, with 9 bases between. CDR1 is SGHNT and CDR2 is YYREEE in the germline V gene (reference sequence). The CDR3 is 13 amino acids. This entry belongs to a study of blood T cell repertoires in COVID-19. Turning to the study itself: Whether acute or convalescent, the COVID-19 samples came from the United States, Italy and Spain.

In the study's own analysis: Researchers report that nucleated cell counts were estimated from reference gene primer amplification. Repertoires were generated with immunoSEQ multiplex PCR, while TCRdb's copy carries only in-frame clones and drops some. The V and J calls and clone size come from that table; D and trimming were worked out from the DNA. The profile shows approximately 430,000 clones, roughly 88% of them singletons. Sequenced material: peripheral blood. This clonotype was obtained from a woman between 25 and 40 years old with active or convalescent COVID-19. This chain connects TRBV5-4 to TRBJ1-1; D is uncertain. The CDR3 sequence: CASSLVAGSEAFF. The CDR3 nucleotides are TGTGCCAGCAGCTTGGTAGCCGGCTCTGAAGCTTTCTTT.